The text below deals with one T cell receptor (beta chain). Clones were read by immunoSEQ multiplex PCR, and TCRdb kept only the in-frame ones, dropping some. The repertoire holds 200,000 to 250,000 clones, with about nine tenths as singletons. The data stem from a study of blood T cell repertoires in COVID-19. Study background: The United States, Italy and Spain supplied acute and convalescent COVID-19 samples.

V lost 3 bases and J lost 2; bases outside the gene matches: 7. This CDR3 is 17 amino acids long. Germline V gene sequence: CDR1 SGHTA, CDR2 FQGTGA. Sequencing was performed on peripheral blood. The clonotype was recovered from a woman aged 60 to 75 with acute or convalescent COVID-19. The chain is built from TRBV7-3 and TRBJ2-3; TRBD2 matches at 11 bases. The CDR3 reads CASSLYTSGGYTDTQYF. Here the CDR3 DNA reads TGTGCCAGCAGCTTGTATACTAGCGGGGGATACACAGATACGCAGTATTTT.